The clone carrying this T cell receptor (beta chain) was seen many times. Its cognate antigen is unknown. In a multiplex PCR, 32 V and 13 J primers amplified TCR beta CDR3. Each CDR3 protein gets one entry after TCRdb re-called the multiplex PCR reads with MiXCR. Of approximately 31,000 distinct CDR3 sequences listed, under 35% are singletons. The data derive from a study of immune heterogeneity within non-small cell lung tumors. Study findings and constraints: A significant, moderate positive correlation (R roughly 0.35) linked local T-cell clonality and tumor mutational burden. Identical dominant CDR3 beta clonotypes spanned tumor sites within a patient, beside site-unique high-frequency clones.

Bulk tumor genomic DNA, roughly 600 ng per sample, was used as template. Widely spaced biopsies, several per primary tumor, were obtained at surgery. Samples came from untreated patients having curative surgery for newly diagnosed non-small cell lung cancer. A total of around 15 patients with newly diagnosed non-small cell lung cancer, all of whom were undergoing surgery with curative intent, made up the donors. Sample: lung tumor tissue. The sequence was obtained from a man aged 40-55 years with non-small cell lung cancer.

The CDR3 DNA sequence: TGCAGTGCTAGGAACCACGAGCAGTACTTC. Amino acids: CSARNHEQYF. This chain links TRBV20-1 with TRBJ2-7; D gene uncertain. The V gene's germline CDR1 is DFQATT and CDR2 SNEGSKA (reference sequence). The CDR3 has 10 residues. V was cut by 3 bases and J by 5 bases, with 5 bases left in between.